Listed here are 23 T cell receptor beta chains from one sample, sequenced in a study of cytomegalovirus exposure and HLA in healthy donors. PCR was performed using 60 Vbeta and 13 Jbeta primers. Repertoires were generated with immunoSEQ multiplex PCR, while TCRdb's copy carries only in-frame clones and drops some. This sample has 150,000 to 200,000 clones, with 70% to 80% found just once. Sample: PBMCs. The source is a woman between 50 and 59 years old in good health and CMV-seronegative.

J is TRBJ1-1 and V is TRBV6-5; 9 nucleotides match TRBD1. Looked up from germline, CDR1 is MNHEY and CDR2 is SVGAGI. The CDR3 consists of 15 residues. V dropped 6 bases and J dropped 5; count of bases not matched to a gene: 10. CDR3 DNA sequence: TGTGCCAGCAGACCCCGGGACAGGGCGCGGACTGAAGCTTTCTTT. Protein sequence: CASRPRDRARTEAFF.

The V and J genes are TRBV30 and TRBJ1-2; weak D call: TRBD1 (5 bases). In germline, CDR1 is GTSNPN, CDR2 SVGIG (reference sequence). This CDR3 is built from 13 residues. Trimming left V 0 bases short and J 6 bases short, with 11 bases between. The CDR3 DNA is TGTGCCTGGAGTGTAACAGGCTACGATGGCTACACCTTC. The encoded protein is CAWSVTGYDGYTF.

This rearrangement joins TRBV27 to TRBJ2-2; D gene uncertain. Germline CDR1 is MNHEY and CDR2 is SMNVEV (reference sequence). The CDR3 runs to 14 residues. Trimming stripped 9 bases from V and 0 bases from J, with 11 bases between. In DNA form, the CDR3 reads TGTGCCAGTCAGACTTACGCGAACACCGGGGAGCTGTTTTTT. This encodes CASQTYANTGELFF.

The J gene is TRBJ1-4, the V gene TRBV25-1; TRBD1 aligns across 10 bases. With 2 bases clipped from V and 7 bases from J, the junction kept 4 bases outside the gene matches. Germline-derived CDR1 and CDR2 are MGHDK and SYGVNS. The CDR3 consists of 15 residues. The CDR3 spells CASSENRDRGEKLFF. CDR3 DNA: TGTGCCAGCAGTGAAAATCGGGACAGGGGTGAAAAACTGTTTTTT.

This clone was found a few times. This chain's CDR3 is CASSQDIGQGTDTQYF. Here the CDR3 DNA reads TGCGCCAGCAGCCAAGATATAGGACAGGGCACAGATACGCAGTATTTT. The chain links TRBV4-3 to TRBJ2-3; 7 bases match TRBD1. Losses at the gene ends were 0 bases for V and 1 base for J; bases not matched to a gene: 4. From germline, CDR1 is LGHNA and CDR2 YSLEER. CDR3 size: 16 residues.

The CDR3 reads CASSSGLAGPYEQYF. CDR3 DNA sequence: TGCGCCAGCAGCTCGGGACTAGCGGGACCCTACGAGCAGTACTTC. The rearrangement links TRBV5-1 to TRBJ2-7, with TRBD2 matching 13 bases. CDR1 is SGHRS, CDR2 YFSETQ, per germline. The CDR3 is 15 residues long. The junction had 2 bases not matched to a gene; V was cut back by 3 bases and J by 2 bases.

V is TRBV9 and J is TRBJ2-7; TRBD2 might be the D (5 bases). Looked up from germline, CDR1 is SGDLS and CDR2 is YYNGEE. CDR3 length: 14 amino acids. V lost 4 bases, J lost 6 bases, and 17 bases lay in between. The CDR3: CASSSLREGGEQYF. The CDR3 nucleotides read TGTGCCAGCAGCTCCCTACGTGAGGGTGGCGAGCAGTACTTC.

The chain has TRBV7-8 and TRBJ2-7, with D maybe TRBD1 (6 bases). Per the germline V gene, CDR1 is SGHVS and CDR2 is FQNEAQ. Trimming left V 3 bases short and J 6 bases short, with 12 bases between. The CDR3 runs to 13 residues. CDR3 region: CASSFNRDTEQYF. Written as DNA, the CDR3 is TGTGCCAGCAGCTTCAACCGGGACACCGAGCAGTACTTC.

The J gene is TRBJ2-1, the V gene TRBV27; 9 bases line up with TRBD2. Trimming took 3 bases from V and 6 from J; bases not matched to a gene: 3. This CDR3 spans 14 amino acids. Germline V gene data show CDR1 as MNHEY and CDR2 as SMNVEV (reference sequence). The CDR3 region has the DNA TGTGCCAGCAGTTTTAGCGGGAGCAGCAATGAGCAGTTCTTC. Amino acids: CASSFSGSSNEQFF.

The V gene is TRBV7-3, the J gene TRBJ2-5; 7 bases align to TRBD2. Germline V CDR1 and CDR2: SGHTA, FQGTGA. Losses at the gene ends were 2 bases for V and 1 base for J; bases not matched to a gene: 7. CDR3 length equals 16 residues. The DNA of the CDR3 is TGTGCCAGCAGCTTATCGCCTAGCGGACCCCAAGAGACCCAGTACTTC. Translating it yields CASSLSPSGPQETQYF.

Written as DNA, the CDR3 is TGCGCCAGCAGCCAAGATACAGGGCACTATGGCTACACCTTC. It translates to CASSQDTGHYGYTF. The chain couples TRBV4-3 to TRBJ1-2; D might be TRBD1 (6 bases). The CDR3 loop spans 14 amino acids. Per germline, CDR1 LGHNA and CDR2 YSLEER. V lost 0 bases and J 3 bases, leaving 8 bases between the germline ends.

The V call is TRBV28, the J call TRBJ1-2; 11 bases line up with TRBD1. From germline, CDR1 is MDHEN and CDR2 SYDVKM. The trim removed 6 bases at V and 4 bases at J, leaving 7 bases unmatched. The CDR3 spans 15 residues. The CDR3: CASSPRTGGLYGYTF. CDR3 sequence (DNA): TGTGCCAGCAGCCCGAGGACAGGGGGCCTCTATGGCTACACCTTC.

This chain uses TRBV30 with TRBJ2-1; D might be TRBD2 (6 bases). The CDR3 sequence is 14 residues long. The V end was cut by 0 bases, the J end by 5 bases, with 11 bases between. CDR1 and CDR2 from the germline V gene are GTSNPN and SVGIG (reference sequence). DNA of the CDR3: TGTGCCTGGAGTGTAGGAGGGAAAGACAATGAGCAGTTCTTC. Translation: CAWSVGGKDNEQFF.

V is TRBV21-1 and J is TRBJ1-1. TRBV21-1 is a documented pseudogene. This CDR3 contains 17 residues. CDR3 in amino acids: CASSKGGGTLRYTEAFF. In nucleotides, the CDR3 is TGTGCCAGCAGCAAAGGGGGGGGGACCCTTCGCTACACTGAAGCTTTCTTT.

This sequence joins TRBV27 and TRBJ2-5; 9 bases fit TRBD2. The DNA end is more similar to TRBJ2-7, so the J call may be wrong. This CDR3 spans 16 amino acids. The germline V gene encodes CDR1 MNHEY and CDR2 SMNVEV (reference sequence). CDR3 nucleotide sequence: TGTGCCAGCAGCCCCTCGGGGCGGGAGGGCCCCTACGAGCAGTACTTC. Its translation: CASSPSGREGPYEQYF.

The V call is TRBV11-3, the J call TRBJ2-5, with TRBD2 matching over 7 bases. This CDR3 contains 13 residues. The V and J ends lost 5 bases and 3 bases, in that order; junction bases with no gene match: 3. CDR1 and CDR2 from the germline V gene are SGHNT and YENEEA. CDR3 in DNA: TGTGCCAGCAGCCCCGGACTAGAAGAGACCCAGTACTTC. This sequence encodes CASSPGLEETQYF.

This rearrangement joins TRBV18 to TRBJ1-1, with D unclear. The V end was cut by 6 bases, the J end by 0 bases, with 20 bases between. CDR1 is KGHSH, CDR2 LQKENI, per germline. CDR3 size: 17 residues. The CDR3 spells CASSVQAAARVNTEAFF. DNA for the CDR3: TGTGCCAGCTCTGTTCAGGCAGCCGCTCGCGTGAACACTGAAGCTTTCTTT.

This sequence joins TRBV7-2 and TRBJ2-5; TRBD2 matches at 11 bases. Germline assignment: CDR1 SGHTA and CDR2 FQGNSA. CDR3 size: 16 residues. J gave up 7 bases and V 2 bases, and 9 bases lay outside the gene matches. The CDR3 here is CASSLTGLAGPGTQYF. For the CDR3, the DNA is TGTGCCAGCAGCTTAACAGGACTAGCGGGCCCGGGGACCCAGTACTTC. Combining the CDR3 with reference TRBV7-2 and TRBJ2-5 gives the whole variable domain GAGVSQSPSNKVTEKGKDVELRCDPISGHTALYWYRQSLGQGLEFLIYFQGNSAPDKSGLPSDRFSAERTGGSVSTLTIQRTQQEDSAVYLCASSLTGLAGPGTQYFGPGTRLLVL.

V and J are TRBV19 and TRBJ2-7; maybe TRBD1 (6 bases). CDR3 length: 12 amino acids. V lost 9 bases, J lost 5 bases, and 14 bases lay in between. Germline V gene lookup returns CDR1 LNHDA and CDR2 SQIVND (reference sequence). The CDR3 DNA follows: TGTGCCAGCAGAACAGGGTTCAACGAGCAGTACTTC. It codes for CASRTGFNEQYF.

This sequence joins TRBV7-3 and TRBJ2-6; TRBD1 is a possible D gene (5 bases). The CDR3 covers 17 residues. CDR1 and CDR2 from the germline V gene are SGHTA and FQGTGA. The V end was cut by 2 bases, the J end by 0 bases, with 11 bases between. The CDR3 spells CASSLQGTISGANVLTF. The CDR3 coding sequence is TGTGCCAGCAGCTTACAGGGCACGATCTCTGGGGCCAACGTCCTGACTTTC.

For the CDR3, the DNA is TGTGCCAGCAGCTCCTCGGGAGTTGTTGTGGGGACCCAGTACTTC. This gives the protein CASSSSGVVVGTQYF. This chain uses TRBV11-1 with TRBJ2-5; D may be TRBD2 (6 bases). CDR3 size: 15 residues. The V and J ends lost 4 bases and 7 bases respectively, with 19 bases between them. CDR1 SGHAT and CDR2 FQDESV come from the germline V gene (reference sequence).

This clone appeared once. The CDR3 sequence: CASSVFEGNYGYTF. The CDR3 nucleotides are TGTGCCAGCAGTGTGTTTGAGGGTAACTATGGCTACACCTTC. The chain uses TRBV6-1 and TRBJ1-2; D unclear. V lost 4 bases and J 1 base, leaving 10 bases between the germline ends. The germline V gene has CDR1 MNHNS and CDR2 SASEGT. The CDR3 covers 14 residues.

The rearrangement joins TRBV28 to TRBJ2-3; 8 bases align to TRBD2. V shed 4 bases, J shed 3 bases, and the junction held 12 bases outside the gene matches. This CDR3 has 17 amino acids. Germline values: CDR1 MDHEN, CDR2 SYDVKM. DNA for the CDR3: TGTGCCAGCAGTTCCCAACCGGGGACTAGGGGGACAGATACGCAGTATTTT. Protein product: CASSSQPGTRGTDTQYF.